The text below deals with one T cell receptor (beta chain). Antigen: not known. It may be a read error: a sequence one base away is much more abundant. This specimen includes other DNA sequences encoding the same CDR3. The CDR3 extends over 14 amino acids. V shed 1 base and J shed 1 base, with 7 bases lying between them. CDR1 SEHNR and CDR2 FQNEAQ come from the germline V gene (reference sequence). The data stem from a study of shared clonotypes between healthy human individuals. Across the study: The study enrolled a couple of women and a few men aged 18 to 49.

Study-wide results and limits: Donors were few, which limited the genetic and exposure-history diversity represented.

Assay execution took place at the deep level. Using immunoSEQ multiplex PCR, the repertoire was profiled, and TCRdb retains in-frame clones only, with some absent. The table lists 400,000 to 550,000 clones, roughly 85% of them singletons. Every donor was a Caucasian adult from Nashville, Tennessee. The TCR sequence derives from a woman between 35 and 50 years old in good health. Some clones in this sample may be carry-over from other donors' samples. This rearrangement joins TRBV7-9 to TRBJ1-1; D not certain. Sequenced sample: PBMCs. This chain's CDR3 is CASSLVGGNTEAFF. The CDR3 DNA sequence: TGTGCCAGCAGCTTAGTTGGCGGGAACACTGAAGCTTTCTTT.